Listed here are 18 T cell receptor beta chains from one sample, sequenced in a study of T cell responses to AZD1222 COVID-19 vaccine. The table came from immunoSEQ multiplex PCR; TCRdb's copy has only in-frame clones and leaves some out. Of more than 150,000 clones listed, more than 75% are singletons. The specimen was peripheral blood, collected 28 days after the second AZD1222 dose. These receptors were taken from an adult who received the AZD1222 COVID-19 vaccine.

V gene TRBV5-1 combines with J gene TRBJ2-7, with unresolved D. Trimming pared 5 bases from V and 2 bases from J, leaving 5 bases between. Germline CDR1 and CDR2: SGHRS and YFSETQ. This CDR3 has 11 amino acids. This chain's CDR3 is CASRDAYEQYF. In DNA, the CDR3 is TGCGCCAGCAGAGACGCCTACGAGCAGTACTTC.

The rearrangement links TRBV6-5 to TRBJ2-7; TRBD1 is a possible D gene (6 bases). The CDR3 contains 14 residues. CDR1 is MNHEY and CDR2 is SVGAGI in the germline V gene. Trimming removed 8 bases from V and 3 bases from J, with 17 bases in between. The CDR3 region has the DNA TGTGCCAGCGGTCACCGCGACAGGTACTACGAGCAGTACTTC. Encoded protein: CASGHRDRYYEQYF.

The V and J genes are TRBV7-2 and TRBJ1-1; D may be TRBD1 (5 bases). Germline V gene lookup returns CDR1 SGHTA and CDR2 FQGNSA. The CDR3 sequence is 12 residues long. V was cut by 4 bases and J by 2 bases, with 5 bases left in between. The CDR3 DNA follows: TGTGCCAGCAGCTGGGACAACACTGAAGCTTTCTTT. Translation gives CASSWDNTEAFF.

Regarding this clone: The identical CDR3 is also encoded by other nucleotide sequences in the sample. The CDR3 nucleotides read TGCGCCAGCAGCCCACAGGGGGCAAACACCGGGGAGCTGTTTTTT. Protein: CASSPQGANTGELFF. The rearrangement links TRBV5-1 to TRBJ2-2; TRBD1 agrees at 9 bases. CDR1 is SGHRS and CDR2 is YFSETQ in the germline V gene. The CDR3 has 15 amino acids. J gave up 2 bases and V 4 bases, and 3 bases lay outside the gene matches.

The chain has TRBV19 and TRBJ2-7; D is perhaps TRBD1 (5 bases). The V end lost 5 bases, the J end lost 6 bases, and 17 bases lay between the germline ends. From germline, CDR1 is LNHDA and CDR2 SQIVND (reference sequence). The CDR3 totals 14 residues. DNA for the CDR3: TGTGCCAGTAGTGAGTGGCAGGGTGGTGTCGAGCAGTACTTC. Its translation is CASSEWQGGVEQYF.

This clone is a singleton in its sample. The chain employs TRBV9 and TRBJ2-3; 8 nucleotides match TRBD1. V lost 4 bases to trimming and J lost 3 bases; unmatched junction nucleotides: 7. Germline CDR1 is SGDLS and CDR2 is YYNGEE. The length of the CDR3 is 15 residues. CDR3 protein: CASSSGQAGTDTQYF. In nucleotides, the CDR3 is TGTGCCAGCAGCTCGGGACAGGCCGGGACAGATACGCAGTATTTT.

The chain's CDR3 is CASSLTARSEAFF. As DNA, the CDR3 is TGTGCCAGCAGCTTGACGGCTAGGAGTGAAGCTTTCTTT. The V gene is TRBV7-2, the J gene TRBJ1-1; D gene uncertain. In germline, CDR1 is SGHTA, CDR2 FQGNSA. With 3 bases removed from V and 7 bases from J, the gap between germline ends came to 12 bases. The CDR3 totals 13 residues.

CDR3 in amino acids: CATSPGQGAYEQYF. The CDR3 DNA reads as TGTGCCACCAGTCCTGGACAGGGGGCGTACGAGCAGTACTTC. The genes are TRBV24-1 and TRBJ2-7; TRBD1 matches at 11 bases. The J segment lost 4 bases and the V segment lost 6 bases, leaving 4 bases of the junction unmatched. This CDR3 spans 14 amino acids. The V gene's germline CDR1 is KGHDR and CDR2 SFDVKD.

This clone occurred once. At one boundary the junction diverges from the germline segment, which might be a read error. This sequence joins TRBV7-7 and TRBJ2-5; TRBD1 agrees at 9 bases. The germline gives CDR1 SSHAT, CDR2 FNYEAQ (reference sequence). This CDR3 contains 20 residues. CDR3 DNA: TGTGCTAGCAGCTTAAGGACAGGGGCCCGGCCTAGCGGAAACCAAGAGACCCAGTACTTC. This sequence encodes CASSLRTGARPSGNQETQYF.

This rearrangement joins TRBV2 to TRBJ1-4, with D unclear. Germline-derived CDR1 and CDR2 are SNHLY and FYNNEI. Trimming cost V 3 bases and J 7 bases, with 0 bases left between them. The CDR3 contains 10 residues. Written as DNA, the CDR3 is TGTGCCAGCAGTGATGAAAAACTGTTTTTT. Amino acids: CASSDEKLFF.

The genes are TRBV18 and TRBJ1-1, with a possible D match to TRBD1 (6 bases). Germline CDR1 reads KGHSH; CDR2 reads LQKENI. Trimming shortened V by 0 bases and J by 0 bases, and 8 bases separated the two germline ends. The CDR3 covers 15 residues. CDR3 in amino acids: CASSPPRGLNTEAFF. The CDR3, as DNA: TGTGCCAGCTCACCACCGCGGGGGCTGAACACTGAAGCTTTCTTT. Filled out from reference TRBV18 and TRBJ1-1, the complete variable domain reads NAGVMQNPRHLVRRRGQEARLRCSPMKGHSHVYWYRQLPEEGLKFMVYLQKENIIDESGMPKERFSAEFPKEGPSILRIQQVVRGDSAAYFCASSPPRGLNTEAFFGQGTRLTVV.

This clone occurred a few times. This chain connects TRBV11-3 to TRBJ2-2; 9 bases are a match to TRBD1. V was pared by 3 bases and J by 5 bases, with 4 bases of the junction left unmatched. CDR1 SGHNT and CDR2 YENEEA come from the germline V gene. The CDR3 extends over 15 amino acids. The CDR3 DNA reads TGTGCCAGCAGCTTGGCCGGGACAGGGACCGGGGAGCTGTTTTTT. Residues: CASSLAGTGTGELFF.

The rearrangement joins TRBV4-3 to TRBJ1-1, with 9 bases matching TRBD1. Unmatched junction bases numbered 1, after V lost 1 base and J lost 1 base. The germline V gene encodes CDR1 LGHNA and CDR2 YSLEER. The CDR3 totals 15 residues. The CDR3 region has the DNA TGCGCCAGCAGCCAAGGGGACAGGGAGAACACTGAAGCTTTCTTT. This codes for CASSQGDRENTEAFF.

This chain links TRBV4-1 with TRBJ2-7, with a weak D call TRBD2 (7 bases). The CDR3 loop spans 16 amino acids. Looked up from germline, CDR1 is MGHRA and CDR2 is YSYEKL. V was cut by 1 base and J by 3 bases, with 16 bases left in between. CDR3 amino acids: CASSQARGGLNYEQYF. In nucleotides, the CDR3 is TGCGCCAGCAGCCAAGCTAGGGGGGGCCTTAACTACGAGCAGTACTTC.

The genes are TRBV24-1 and TRBJ2-7; 15 positions match TRBD2. The germline gives CDR1 KGHDR, CDR2 SFDVKD. Trimming removed 2 bases from V and 0 bases from J; junction bases left unmatched: 7. CDR3 length: 19 amino acids. This CDR3 is CATSDSPGLAGGSSYEQYF. The CDR3 nucleotides read TGTGCCACCAGTGATTCCCCGGGACTAGCGGGAGGTAGCTCCTACGAGCAGTACTTC.

The CDR3 DNA follows: TGTGCCAGCTCCACAGGGACAGGTGAATACGAGCAGTACTTC. It is translated as CASSTGTGEYEQYF. The V and J genes are TRBV18 and TRBJ2-7; 8 bases are a match to TRBD1. Germline lookup yields CDR1 KGHSH and CDR2 LQKENI. V dropped 6 bases and J dropped 4; count of bases not matched to a gene: 8. CDR3 length: 14 amino acids.

This clone was observed a single time. The rearrangement joins TRBV7-2 to TRBJ2-7; unclear D gene. Trimming cost V 5 bases and J 4 bases, with 15 bases left between them. Germline values: CDR1 SGHTA, CDR2 FQGNSA. The CDR3 loop spans 14 amino acids. For the CDR3, the DNA is TGTGCCAGCAGCACCTACGAGGCTACTTACGAGCAGTACTTC. This translates into CASSTYEATYEQYF.

As for this clone: Other DNA sequences of this sample code for an identical CDR3. The chain uses TRBV7-2 and TRBJ2-7; no definite D call. This CDR3 is 12 amino acids long. V was trimmed by 2 bases and J by 3 bases, leaving 5 bases between them. Germline assignment: CDR1 SGHTA and CDR2 FQGNSA. CDR3 region: CASSLISYEQYF. The CDR3 region has the DNA TGTGCCAGCAGCTTAATCAGCTACGAGCAGTACTTC.